A single sample gave rise to the 2 T cell receptor beta chains below, sequenced in a study of shared clonotypes between healthy human individuals. Some clones are missing from TCRdb's copy, which holds only in-frame ones; the method was immunoSEQ multiplex PCR. Counted here are about 2 million clones, about 95% occurring once; the ten biggest clones make up under 1.5%. Only CD45RO-negative cells positively selected for CCR7 counted as naive CD8 cells, so terminally differentiated effector memory CD45RA+ cells were excluded. The material sequenced was naive CD8+ T cells sorted from blood. The source is a young man in good health.

The chain recombines TRBV9 with TRBJ1-6; D call uncertain. Germline CDR1 is SGDLS and CDR2 is YYNGEE. There are 14 residues in the CDR3. Trimming removed 3 bases at V and 7 bases at J, with 11 bases between. CDR3 DNA: TGTGCCAGCAGCGACTTCGGGGAGAATTCACCCCTCCACTTT. Its translation is CASSDFGENSPLHF.

This clone was seen a single time. Other DNA sequences from this sample encode an identical CDR3 as well. This chain uses TRBV4-1 with TRBJ1-2; D is uncertain. Trimming pared 0 bases from V and 0 bases from J, leaving 8 bases between. Per the germline V gene, CDR1 is MGHRA and CDR2 is YSYEKL. The CDR3 is 15 amino acids. The CDR3: CASSQDLSPNYGYTF. As DNA, the CDR3 is TGCGCCAGCAGCCAAGATCTCAGCCCTAACTATGGCTACACCTTC.